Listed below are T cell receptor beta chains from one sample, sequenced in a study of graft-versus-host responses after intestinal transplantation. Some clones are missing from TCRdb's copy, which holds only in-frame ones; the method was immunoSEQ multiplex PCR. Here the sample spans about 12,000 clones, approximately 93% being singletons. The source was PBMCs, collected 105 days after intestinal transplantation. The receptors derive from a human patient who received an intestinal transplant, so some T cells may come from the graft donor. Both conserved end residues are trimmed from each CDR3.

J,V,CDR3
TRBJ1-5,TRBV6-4,ASSEKGGHQPQH
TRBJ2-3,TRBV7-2,ASSLVSGGSTDTQY
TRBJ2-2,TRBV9,ASSVRLAGGPALLTGELF
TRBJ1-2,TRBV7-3,ASSLTVNSGYT
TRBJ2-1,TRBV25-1,ASSENKIGNEQF
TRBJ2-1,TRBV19,ASTSGYNEQF
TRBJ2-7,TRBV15,ATSRDMEGFGQY
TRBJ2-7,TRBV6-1,ASSGTDNLYEQY
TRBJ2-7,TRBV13,ASSLRLLGGEQY
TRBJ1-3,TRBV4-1,ASSQGEGYSGNTIY
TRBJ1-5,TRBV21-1,ASSKFPSQSNQPQH
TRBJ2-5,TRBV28,ASSLQILAGPSQETQY
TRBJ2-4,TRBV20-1,SAGQKNIQY
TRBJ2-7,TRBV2,ASSVAGPAYEQY
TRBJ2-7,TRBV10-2,ASSDFPGFNSYEQY
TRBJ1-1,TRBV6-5,ASWTRQGAGAF
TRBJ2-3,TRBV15,ATSRDQGSDTQY
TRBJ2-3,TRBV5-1,ASSLDGQGTDTQY
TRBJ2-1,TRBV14,ASSPARGSYNEQF
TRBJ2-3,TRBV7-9,ASSLGYDYGTDTQY
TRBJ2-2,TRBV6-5,ASIQGRLTGELF
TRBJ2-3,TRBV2,ATGEESTDTQY
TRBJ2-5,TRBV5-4,ASSLVDEQETQY
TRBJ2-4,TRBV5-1,ASSFDRRLAKNIQY
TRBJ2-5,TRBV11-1,ASSRQGGFLETQY
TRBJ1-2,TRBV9,ASSNPGQQGYGYT
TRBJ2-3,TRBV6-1,ASSARGGTDTQY
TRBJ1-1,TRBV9,ASASGANTEAF
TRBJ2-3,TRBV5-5,ASSHRVYTQY
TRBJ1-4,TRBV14,ASSQDRWKEKLF
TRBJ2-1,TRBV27,ASSFGAGDNYEQF
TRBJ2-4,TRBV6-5,ASSPGQLAKNIQY
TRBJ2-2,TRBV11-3,ASSLMGTGELF
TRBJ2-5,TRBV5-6,ASSFRDRGPETQY
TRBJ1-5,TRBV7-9,ASSRPPGDYSNQPQH
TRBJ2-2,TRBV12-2,ASRLNLSGSCAGELF
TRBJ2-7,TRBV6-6,ASSPGTSGKFSEQY
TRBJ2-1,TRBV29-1,SVVVRSSYNEQF
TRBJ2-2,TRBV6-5,ASRLEGGELF
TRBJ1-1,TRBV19,ASSINTEAF
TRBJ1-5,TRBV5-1,ASRPDQGNQPQH
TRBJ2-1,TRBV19,ASTYAGSSYNEQF
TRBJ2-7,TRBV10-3,ASTGQPRPYEQY
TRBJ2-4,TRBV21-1,ASRSLVLQQRKNIQY
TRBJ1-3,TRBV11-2,ASSPGQGAARNTIY
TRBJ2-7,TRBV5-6,ASGTSGSFEQY
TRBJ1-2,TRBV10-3,AISPQGGGYGYT
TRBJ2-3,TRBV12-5,ASGIGAWTDTQY
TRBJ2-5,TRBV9,ASSVFPGQVLETQY
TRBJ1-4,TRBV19,ASSIEFGQGFVWTNEKLF
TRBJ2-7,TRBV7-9,ASSQGLAFAEQY
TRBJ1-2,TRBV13,ASSLGWQGPLSYGYT